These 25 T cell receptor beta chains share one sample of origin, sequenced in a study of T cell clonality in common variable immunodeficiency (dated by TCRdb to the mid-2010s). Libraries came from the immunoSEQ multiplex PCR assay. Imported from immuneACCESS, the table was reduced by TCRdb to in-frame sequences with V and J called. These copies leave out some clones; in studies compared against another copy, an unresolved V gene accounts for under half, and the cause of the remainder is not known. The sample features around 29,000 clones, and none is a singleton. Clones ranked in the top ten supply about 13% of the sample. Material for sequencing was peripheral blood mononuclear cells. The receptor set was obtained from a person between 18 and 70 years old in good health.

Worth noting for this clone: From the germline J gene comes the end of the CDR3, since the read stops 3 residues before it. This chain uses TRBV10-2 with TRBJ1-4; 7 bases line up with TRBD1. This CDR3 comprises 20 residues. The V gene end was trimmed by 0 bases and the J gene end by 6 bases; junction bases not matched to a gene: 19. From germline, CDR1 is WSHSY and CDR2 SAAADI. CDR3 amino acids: CASSESPLLSTGTFDEKLFF. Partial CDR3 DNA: TGCGCCAGCAGTGAGTCGCCGCTGTTGTCGACAGGGACTTTTGATGAAAAA.

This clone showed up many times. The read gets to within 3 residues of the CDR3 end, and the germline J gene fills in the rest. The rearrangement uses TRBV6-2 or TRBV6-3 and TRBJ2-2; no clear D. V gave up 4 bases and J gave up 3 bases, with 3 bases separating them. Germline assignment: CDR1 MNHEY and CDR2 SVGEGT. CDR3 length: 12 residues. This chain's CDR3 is CASSSYTGELFF. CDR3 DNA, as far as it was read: TGTGCCAGCAGTTCCTACACCGGGGAG.

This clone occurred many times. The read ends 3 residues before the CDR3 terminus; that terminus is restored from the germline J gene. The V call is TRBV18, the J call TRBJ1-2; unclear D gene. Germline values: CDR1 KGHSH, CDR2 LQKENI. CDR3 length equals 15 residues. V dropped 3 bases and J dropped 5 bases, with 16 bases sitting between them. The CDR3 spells CASSPGAQAPYGYTF. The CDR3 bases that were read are TGTGCCAGCTCACCGGGCGCCCAGGCTCCATATGGC.

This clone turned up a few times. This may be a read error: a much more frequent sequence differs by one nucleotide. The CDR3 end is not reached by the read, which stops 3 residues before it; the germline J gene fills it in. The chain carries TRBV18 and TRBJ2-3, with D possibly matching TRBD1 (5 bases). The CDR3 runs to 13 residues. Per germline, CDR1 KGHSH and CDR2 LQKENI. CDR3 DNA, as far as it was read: TGTGCCAGCTCACGGCAGGGTGGTCAGCCG. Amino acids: CASSRQGGQP. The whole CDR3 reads CASSRQGGQPQYF.

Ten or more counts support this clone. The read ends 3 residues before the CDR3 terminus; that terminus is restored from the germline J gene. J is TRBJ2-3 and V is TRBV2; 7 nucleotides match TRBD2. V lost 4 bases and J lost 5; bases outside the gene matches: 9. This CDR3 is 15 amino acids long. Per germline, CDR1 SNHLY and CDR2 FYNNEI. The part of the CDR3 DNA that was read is TGTGCCAGCAGTGTGGGGGGGTCTAGGGGAGATACG. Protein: CASSVGGSRGDT. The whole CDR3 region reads CASSVGGSRGDTQYF.

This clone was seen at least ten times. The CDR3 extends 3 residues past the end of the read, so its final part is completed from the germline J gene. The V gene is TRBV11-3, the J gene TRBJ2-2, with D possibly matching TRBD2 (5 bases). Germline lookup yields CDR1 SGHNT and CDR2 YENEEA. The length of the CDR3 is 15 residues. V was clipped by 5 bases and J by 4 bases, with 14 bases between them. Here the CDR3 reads CASSKEARGTGELFF. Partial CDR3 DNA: TGTGCCAGCAGCAAGGAGGCTCGGGGCACCGGGGAG.

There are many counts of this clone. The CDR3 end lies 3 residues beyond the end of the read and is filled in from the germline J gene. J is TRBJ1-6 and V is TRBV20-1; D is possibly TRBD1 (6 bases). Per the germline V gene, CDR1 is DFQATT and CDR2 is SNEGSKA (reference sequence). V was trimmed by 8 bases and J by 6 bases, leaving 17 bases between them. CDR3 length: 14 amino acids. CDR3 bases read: TGCAGTCCAAACGGGACACCACCTAATTCACCC. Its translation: CSPNGTPPNSP. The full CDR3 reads CSPNGTPPNSPLHF.

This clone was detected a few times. CDR3 sequence reads: CASNNLDINYGYTF. The sequenced CDR3 bases are TGTGCCAGTAATAATTTGGACATAAACTATGGC. The chain couples TRBV19 to TRBJ1-2, with D possibly being TRBD1 (5 bases). The CDR3 is cut off 3 residues early in the read; its end comes from the germline J gene. The CDR3 loop spans 14 amino acids. From germline, CDR1 is LNHDA and CDR2 SQIVND (reference sequence). V lost 7 bases to trimming and J lost 2 bases, with 14 bases between them.

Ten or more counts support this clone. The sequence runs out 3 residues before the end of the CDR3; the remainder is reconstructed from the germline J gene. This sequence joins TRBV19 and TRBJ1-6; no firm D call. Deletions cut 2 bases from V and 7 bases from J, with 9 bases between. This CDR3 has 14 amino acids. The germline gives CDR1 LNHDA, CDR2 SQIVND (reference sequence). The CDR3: CASSILSQNSPLHF. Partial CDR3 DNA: TGTGCCAGTAGTATACTGAGTCAGAATTCACCC.

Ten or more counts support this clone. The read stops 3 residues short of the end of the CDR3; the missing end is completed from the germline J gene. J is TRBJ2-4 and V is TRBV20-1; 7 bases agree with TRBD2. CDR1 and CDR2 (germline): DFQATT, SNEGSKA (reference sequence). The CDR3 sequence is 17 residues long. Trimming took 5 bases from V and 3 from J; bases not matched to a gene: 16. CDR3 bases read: TGCAGTGCTGGGGGGGGGTTAAGGACGGAGGGCAAAAACATT. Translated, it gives CSAGGGLRTEGKNI. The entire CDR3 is CSAGGGLRTEGKNIQYF.

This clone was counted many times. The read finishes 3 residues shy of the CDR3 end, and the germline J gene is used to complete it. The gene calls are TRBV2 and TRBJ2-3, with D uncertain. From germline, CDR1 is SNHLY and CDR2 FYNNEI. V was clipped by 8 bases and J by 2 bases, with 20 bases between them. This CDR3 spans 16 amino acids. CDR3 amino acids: CASLPSRVLTTDTQYF. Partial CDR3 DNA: TGTGCCAGCCTACCCTCTCGGGTCCTCACCACAGATACG.

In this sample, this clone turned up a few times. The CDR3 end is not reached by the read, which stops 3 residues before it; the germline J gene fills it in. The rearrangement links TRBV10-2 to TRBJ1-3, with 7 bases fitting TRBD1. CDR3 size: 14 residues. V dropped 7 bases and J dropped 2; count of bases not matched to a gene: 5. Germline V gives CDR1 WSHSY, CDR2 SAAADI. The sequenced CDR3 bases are TGCGCCAGCACCTTGACAGGGACTGGAAACACC. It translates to CASTLTGTGNT. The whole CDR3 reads CASTLTGTGNTIYF.

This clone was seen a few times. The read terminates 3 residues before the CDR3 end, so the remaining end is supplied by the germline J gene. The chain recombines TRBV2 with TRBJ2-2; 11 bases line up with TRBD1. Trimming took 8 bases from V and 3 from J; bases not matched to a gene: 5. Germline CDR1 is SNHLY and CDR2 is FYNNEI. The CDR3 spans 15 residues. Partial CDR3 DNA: TGTGCCAGCGCCGGGGACAGGGGGGACACCGGGGAG. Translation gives CASAGDRGDTGE. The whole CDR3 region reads CASAGDRGDTGELFF.

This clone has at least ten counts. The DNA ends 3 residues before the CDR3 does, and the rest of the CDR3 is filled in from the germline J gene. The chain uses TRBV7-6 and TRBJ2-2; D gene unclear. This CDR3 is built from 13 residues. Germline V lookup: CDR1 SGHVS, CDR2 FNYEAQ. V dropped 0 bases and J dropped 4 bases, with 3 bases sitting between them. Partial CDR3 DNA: TGTGCCAGCAGCTTAGCAGGCACCGGGGAG. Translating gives CASSLAGTGE. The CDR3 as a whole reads CASSLAGTGELFF.

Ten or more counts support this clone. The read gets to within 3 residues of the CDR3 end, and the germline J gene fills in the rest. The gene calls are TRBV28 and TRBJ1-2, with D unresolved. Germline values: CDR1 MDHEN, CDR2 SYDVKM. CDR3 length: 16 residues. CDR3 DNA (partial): TGTGCCAGCAGTTGGGCGTATGGGTTTTCCCTCTACGAG. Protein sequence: CASSWAYGFSLYE. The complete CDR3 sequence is CASSWAYGFSLYEYTF.

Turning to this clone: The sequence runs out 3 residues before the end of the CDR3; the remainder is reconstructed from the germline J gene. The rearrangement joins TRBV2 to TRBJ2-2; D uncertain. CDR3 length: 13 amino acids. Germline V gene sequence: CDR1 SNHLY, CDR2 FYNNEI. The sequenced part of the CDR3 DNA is TGTGCCAGCAGTGAACAGGATAATTCACCG. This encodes CASSEQDNSP. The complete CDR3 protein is CASSEQDNSPLFF.

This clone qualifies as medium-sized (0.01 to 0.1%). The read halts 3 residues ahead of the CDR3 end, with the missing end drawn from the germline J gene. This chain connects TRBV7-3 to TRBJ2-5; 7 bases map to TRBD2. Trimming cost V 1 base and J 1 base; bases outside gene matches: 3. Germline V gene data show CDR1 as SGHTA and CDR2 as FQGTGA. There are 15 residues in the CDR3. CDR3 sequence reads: CASSLSGGVQETQYF. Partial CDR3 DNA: TGTGCCAGCAGCTTAAGTGGGGGGGTCCAAGAGACC.

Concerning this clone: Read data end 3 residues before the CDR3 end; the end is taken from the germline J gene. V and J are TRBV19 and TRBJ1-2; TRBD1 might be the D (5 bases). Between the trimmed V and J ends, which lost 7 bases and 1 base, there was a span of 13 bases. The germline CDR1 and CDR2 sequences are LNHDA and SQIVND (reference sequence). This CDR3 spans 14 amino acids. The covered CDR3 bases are TGTGCCAGTACCAAAAGGGGAGGTAACTATGGC. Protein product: CASTKRGGNYG. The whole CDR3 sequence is CASTKRGGNYGYTF. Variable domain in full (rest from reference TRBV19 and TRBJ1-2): DGGITQSPKYLFRKEGQNVTLSCEQNLNHDAMYWYRQDPGQGLRLIYYSQIVNDFQKGDIAEGYSVSREKKESFPLTVTSAQKNPTAFYLCASTKRGGNYGYTFGSGTRLTVV.

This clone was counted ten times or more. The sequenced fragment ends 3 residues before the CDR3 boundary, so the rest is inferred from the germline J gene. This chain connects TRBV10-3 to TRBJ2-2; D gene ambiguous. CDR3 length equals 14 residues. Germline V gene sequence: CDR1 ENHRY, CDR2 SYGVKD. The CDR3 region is CAISEGVADSPLFF. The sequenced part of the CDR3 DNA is TGTGCCATCAGTGAAGGTGTCGCCGATTCACCG.

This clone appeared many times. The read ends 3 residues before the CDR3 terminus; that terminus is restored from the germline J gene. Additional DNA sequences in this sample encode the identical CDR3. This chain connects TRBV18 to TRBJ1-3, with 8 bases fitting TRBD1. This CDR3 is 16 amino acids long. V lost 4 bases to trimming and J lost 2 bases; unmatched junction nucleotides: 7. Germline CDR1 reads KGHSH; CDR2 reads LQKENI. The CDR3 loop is CASSLDRGYPGNTIYF. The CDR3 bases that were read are TGTGCCAGCTCACTCGACAGGGGATATCCTGGAAACACC.

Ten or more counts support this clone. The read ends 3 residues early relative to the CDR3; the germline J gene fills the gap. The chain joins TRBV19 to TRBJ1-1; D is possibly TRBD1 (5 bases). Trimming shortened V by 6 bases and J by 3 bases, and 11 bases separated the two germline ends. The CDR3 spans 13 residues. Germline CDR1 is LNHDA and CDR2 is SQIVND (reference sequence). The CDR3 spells CASSSDTYTEAFF. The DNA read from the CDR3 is TGTGCCAGTAGCTCGGACACGTACACTGAA.

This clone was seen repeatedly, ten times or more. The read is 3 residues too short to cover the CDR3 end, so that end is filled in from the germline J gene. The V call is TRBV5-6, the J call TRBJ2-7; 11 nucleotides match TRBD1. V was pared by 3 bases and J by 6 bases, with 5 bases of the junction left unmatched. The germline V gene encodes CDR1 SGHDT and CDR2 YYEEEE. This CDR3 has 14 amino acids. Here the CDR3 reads CASSYGQGAVEQYF. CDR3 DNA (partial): TGTGCCAGCAGCTATGGACAGGGGGCAGTCGAG.

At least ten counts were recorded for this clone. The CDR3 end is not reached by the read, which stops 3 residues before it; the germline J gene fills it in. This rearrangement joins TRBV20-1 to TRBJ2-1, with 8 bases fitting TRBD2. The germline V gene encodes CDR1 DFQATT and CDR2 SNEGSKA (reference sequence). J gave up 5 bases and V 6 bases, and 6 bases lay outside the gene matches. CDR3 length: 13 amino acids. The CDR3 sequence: CSAEAGAHNEQFF. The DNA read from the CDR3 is TGCAGTGCCGAAGCGGGGGCCCACAATGAG.

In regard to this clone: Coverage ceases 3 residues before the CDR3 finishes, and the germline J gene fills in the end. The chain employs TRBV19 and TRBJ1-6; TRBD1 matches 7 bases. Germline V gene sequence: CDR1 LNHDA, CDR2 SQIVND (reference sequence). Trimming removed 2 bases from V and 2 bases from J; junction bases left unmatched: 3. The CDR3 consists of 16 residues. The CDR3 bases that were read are TGTGCCAGTAGTATAACCGGGACAGCCTATAATTCACCC. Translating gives CASSITGTAYNSP. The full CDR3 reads CASSITGTAYNSPLHF.

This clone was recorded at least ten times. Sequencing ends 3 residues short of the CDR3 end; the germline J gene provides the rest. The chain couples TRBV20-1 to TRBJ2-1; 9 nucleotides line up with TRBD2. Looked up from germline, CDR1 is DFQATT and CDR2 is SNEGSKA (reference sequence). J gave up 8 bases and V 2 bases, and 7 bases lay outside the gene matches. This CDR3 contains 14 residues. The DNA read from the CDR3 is TGCAGTGCTAGATCCCCTAGCGGGGTTCATGAG. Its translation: CSARSPSGVHE. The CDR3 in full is CSARSPSGVHEQFF.